This is a list of T cell receptor beta chains from one sample in a study of breast tumors, draining lymph nodes, adjacent tissues. Using its own MiXCR run on the multiplex PCR reads, TCRdb lists one record per CDR3 protein. The table has tens of thousands of distinct CDR3 sequences, over 25% seen once; the top ten hold 8.1%. Sample: axillary lymph node tissue. These receptors were obtained from a female donor with breast cancer. Some clones in this sample may be carry-over from other donors' samples. The CDR3 runs from the conserved cysteine through the conserved F or W. The D gene is left open where the match is weak. Clone size, where shown, is once, few, many, or a class for clones that have expanded.

j_call v_call clone_size d_call cdr3_nt cdr3_aa
TRBJ2-7 TRBV5-1 . TRBD1 TGCGCCAGCAGCTTGACAGCTGGACAGGGCAACGAGCAGTACTTC CASSLTAGQGNEQYF
TRBJ2-5 TRBV5-4 many . TGTGCCAGCAGCTTGGTAGGGGGATGGACAGTCCAAGAGACCCAGTACTTC CASSLVGGWTVQETQYF
TRBJ2-1 TRBV7-3 many TRBD2 TGTGCCAGCAGCTCCCACGGCGGGAGCCATTACAATGAGCAGTTCTTC CASSSHGGSHYNEQFF
TRBJ2-7 TRBV2 . . TGTGCCAGCAGCGAGACGGGGAGGTCCTACGGGCAGTACTTC CASSETGRSYGQYF
TRBJ2-2 TRBV10-3 many TRBD1 TGTGCCGTCTATTCTCTGGGACAGGCGTTTTTT CAVYSLGQAFF
TRBJ2-5 TRBV2 many . TGTGCCAGCACCTTGGACGGGAGAAACTTTGAGACCCAGTACTTC CASTLDGRNFETQYF
TRBJ1-1 TRBV30 few TRBD1 TGTGCCTGGAGCGATACCAGGGGGGGACAGGGGGTGGGTGAGACTGAAGCTTTCTTT CAWSDTRGGQGVGETEAFF
TRBJ2-5 TRBV7-2 many TRBD1 TGTGCCAGCAGCTTAACGACAGGGCCGACCCAGTACTTC CASSLTTGPTQYF
TRBJ2-5 TRBV12-3/TRBV12-4 many . TGTGCCAGCAGTATGCACAGGGTTTCCCAAGAGACCCAGTACTTC CASSMHRVSQETQYF
TRBJ1-1 TRBV12-3/TRBV12-4 many . TGTGCCAGCGGAAGGGAGGTGAACACTGAAGCTTTCTTT CASGREVNTEAFF
TRBJ1-3 TRBV7-9 many . TGTGCCAGCAGCTCCAATCTCCCAGAAGACTCTGGAAACCCCATATATTTT CASSSNLPEDSGNPIYF
TRBJ2-1 TRBV28 . . TGTGCCAGCACCCCAATCGGAGAGGTAACACACAATGAGCAGTTCTTC CASTPIGEVTHNEQFF
TRBJ1-2 TRBV30 many . TGTGCCTGGATAAGACGGGAATACTATGGCTACACCTTC CAWIRREYYGYTF
TRBJ1-1 TRBV5-1 . . TGCGCCAGCAGCGGAACGTCAGGGGCGCGGGGTGAAGCTTCCTTT CASSGTSGARGEASF
TRBJ1-4 TRBV12-3/TRBV12-4 . . TGTGCCAGCAGTTCCGATGACGGGAATGAAAAACTGTTTTTT CASSSDDGNEKLFF
TRBJ2-2 TRBV7-2 many TRBD1 TGTGCCAGCAGCTTTACAGGGGGCACCGGGGAGCTGTTTTTT CASSFTGGTGELFF
TRBJ2-1 TRBV7-9 . . TGTGCCAGCAGCCTAGGGGGAGCTAATGAGCAGTTCTTC CASSLGGANEQFF
TRBJ1-4 TRBV20-1 many . TGCAGTGCTAGTGTCGTTAATGAAAAACTGTTTTTT CSASVVNEKLFF
TRBJ1-6 TRBV30 many . TGTGCCTGGAGTGTCGGGGGGGGCGATTCACCCCTCCACTTT CAWSVGGGDSPLHF
TRBJ2-5 TRBV6-5 many . TGTGCCAGCAGTCACTCGGGTCGGCGGGACCAAGAGACCCAGTACTTC CASSHSGRRDQETQYF
TRBJ1-2 TRBV6-1 many . TGTGCCAGCAGTGACTTGAGAGCCTATGGCTACACCTTC CASSDLRAYGYTF
TRBJ1-3 TRBV9 . . TGTGCCAGCAGCCCCGGGGCCCCTGGAAACACCATATATTTT CASSPGAPGNTIYF
TRBJ2-3 TRBV20-1 many TRBD2 TGCAGTGCTAGTCAGGGGCTAGCGGGAGTCGGGGGCACAGATACGCAGTATTTT CSASQGLAGVGGTDTQYF
TRBJ2-4 TRBV12-3/TRBV12-4 many TRBD2 TGTGCCAGCAGTTTAGGAGGCGGGAGTATAAACATTCAGTACTTC CASSLGGGSINIQYF
TRBJ2-6 TRBV24-1 many . TGTGCCACTTCTCTGGGGGCTGGGGCCAACGTCCTGACTTTC CATSLGAGANVLTF
TRBJ1-2 TRBV12-3/TRBV12-4 many TRBD1 TGTGCCAGCAGCCGACGGACAGGGGGCCAAGTGTATGGCTACACCTTC CASSRRTGGQVYGYTF
TRBJ2-7 TRBV5-8 many . TGTGCCAGCAGTTCCCCCCAGGGTTACGAGCAGTACTTC CASSSPQGYEQYF
TRBJ2-4 TRBV6-5 . . TGTGCCAACACGGTGAAGGGGGGGGCCAAAAACATTCAGTACTTC CANTVKGGAKNIQYF
TRBJ2-5 TRBV5-5 . . TGTGCCAGCAGCATGGGGGCAGTTCAAGAGACCCAGTACTTC CASSMGAVQETQYF
TRBJ2-7 TRBV7-6 . TRBD2 TGTGCCAGCAGTCGTAGTCCGGGGAGGGCTGGAGAACAGCACTTC CASSRSPGRAGEQHF
TRBJ2-7 TRBV14 many TRBD1 TGTGCCAGCAGCCGAGGACAGGCTCTCTCCTACGAGCAGTACTTC CASSRGQALSYEQYF
TRBJ2-1 TRBV19 many TRBD2 TGTGCCAGCGGGACTAGCGGGGGGAGTGAGCAGTTCTTC CASGTSGGSEQFF
TRBJ1-3 TRBV29-1 many . TGCAGCTTCGAGGGGCAGACGGAAGGCACCATATATTTT CSFEGQTEGTIYF
TRBJ1-5 TRBV18 many . TGTGCCAGCAGCCCCGGGGATCAGCCCCAGCATTTT CASSPGDQPQHF
TRBJ2-6 TRBV9 many . TGTGCCAGCAGCGTAGTAAGCTCTGGGGCCAACGTCCTGACTTTC CASSVVSSGANVLTF
TRBJ2-1 TRBV2 . TRBD2 TGTGTCAGCGGGGGAGACACCCGCTCCTACAATGAGCAGCTCTTC CVSGGDTRSYNEQLF
TRBJ2-2 TRBV19 many . TGTGCCAGTCAAGGAGGATTAAGCACCGGGGAGCTGTTTTTT CASQGGLSTGELFF
TRBJ2-3 TRBV19 . TRBD2 TGTGCCAGTAGTGCGACTAGCGGCTTCACAGATACGCAGTATTTT CASSATSGFTDTQYF
TRBJ2-7 TRBV6-4 many TRBD2 TGTGCCAGCAGTTTAACTAGCGGAGACACAGGCGAGCAGTACTTC CASSLTSGDTGEQYF
TRBJ2-6 TRBV12-3/TRBV12-4 . TRBD1 TGTGCCAGGATCTCGAGGGGGCCCGTCTCTGGGGCCAACGTCCTGACTTTC CARISRGPVSGANVLTF
TRBJ2-7 TRBV7-6 many . TGTGCCAGCAGTTTCGCTAGCGACCGGACCTACGAGCAGTACTTC CASSFASDRTYEQYF
TRBJ2-4 TRBV28 . . TGTGCCAGCAGTTTATCTGTAGCCGGGGCTCAGTACTTC CASSLSVAGAQYF
TRBJ2-7 TRBV11-2 many . TGTGCCAGCAGCTCGGGGAATTACTACGAGCAGTACTTC CASSSGNYYEQYF
TRBJ1-3 TRBV12-3/TRBV12-4 . . TGTGCCAGCAGTTTCTCTGGCCCTGGAGACACCATATATTTT CASSFSGPGDTIYF
TRBJ2-7 TRBV29-1 . TRBD1 TGCAGCGTTGGAGGGACAGGCTACGAGCAGTACTTC CSVGGTGYEQYF
TRBJ2-5 TRBV5-1 few . TGCGCCAGCAGCTTAGGACAATGGGAACACGAGACCCAGTGCTTC CASSLGQWEHETQCF
TRBJ1-6 TRBV9 . . TGTGCCAGCGGCGTGGGAGTATCAGCGGTCAATTCACCCCTCCACTTT CASGVGVSAVNSPLHF
TRBJ2-2 TRBV20-1 many TRBD1 TGCAGTGCTAACAGGGGCACCGGGGAGCTGTTTTTT CSANRGTGELFF
TRBJ1-5 TRBV19 . . TGTGCCAGTAGTTCGGACGGGGAGAGCAATCGGCCCCAGCATTTT CASSSDGESNRPQHF
TRBJ2-2 TRBV7-2 many . TGTGCCAGCAGCCAAACCCAGCGTTCGAACACCGGGGAGCTGTTTTTT CASSQTQRSNTGELFF
TRBJ2-7 TRBV18 many . TGTGCCAGCTCTAACCTCAGGGATTCCTACGAGCAGTACTTC CASSNLRDSYEQYF
TRBJ2-5 TRBV6-2/TRBV6-3 many TRBD2 TGTGCCAGCAGTTTGGTAGCGGGGCGACAAGAGACCCAGTACTTC CASSLVAGRQETQYF